This passage covers 12 T cell receptor beta chains from one sample sequenced in a study of blood T cell repertoires in COVID-19. The assay was immunoSEQ multiplex PCR, and TCRdb's table has in-frame clones only and misses some. The data hold about 49,000 clones, with approximately 86% observed a single time. Source material: peripheral blood. These receptors all stem from a human donor in a cohort sampled during active COVID-19.

A few counts support this clone. The chain employs TRBV2 and TRBJ1-6; 7 bases agree with TRBD1. The CDR3 spans 14 residues. V gave up 2 bases and J gave up 10 bases; unmatched junction bases: 5. Germline assignment: CDR1 SNHLY and CDR2 FYNNEI. CDR3 coding DNA: TGTGCCAGCAGTGAACACAGGGGCGGCTCACCCCTCCACTTT. Its translation is CASSEHRGGSPLHF.

V and J are TRBV6-6 and TRBJ2-7, with D uncertain. Trimming left V 5 bases short and J 1 base short, with 21 bases between. Germline V gives CDR1 MNHNY, CDR2 SVGAGI (reference sequence). This CDR3 region has 17 residues. Written as DNA, the CDR3 is TGTGCCAGCAGTCAGCCCCCCTCCGTTCCACGATCCTACGAGCAGTACTTC. Translation: CASSQPPSVPRSYEQYF.

This chain uses TRBV19 with TRBJ1-5, with TRBD1 matching over 8 bases. Germline CDR1 is LNHDA and CDR2 is SQIVND (reference sequence). The CDR3 is 18 amino acids. The junction had 10 bases not matched to a gene; V was cut back by 3 bases and J by 0 bases. This CDR3 is CASSMFYQGALSNQPQHF. The CDR3 DNA reads as TGTGCCAGTAGTATGTTCTATCAGGGGGCTCTTAGCAATCAGCCCCAGCATTTT.

The genes are TRBV4-1 and TRBJ2-7; D may be TRBD1 (6 bases). The length of the CDR3 is 14 residues. Trimming removed 0 bases at V and 7 bases at J, with 13 bases between. CDR1 MGHRA and CDR2 YSYEKL come from the germline V gene. The CDR3: CASSQDLQGWEQYF. DNA of the CDR3: TGCGCCAGCAGCCAAGACTTGCAGGGGTGGGAGCAGTACTTC.

Remarks on this clone: The same CDR3 can be traced to other DNA sequences in this sample. The J gene is TRBJ2-1, the V gene TRBV2, with 9 bases fitting TRBD2. The junction had 7 bases not matched to a gene; V was cut back by 3 bases and J by 10 bases. Germline loops: CDR1 SNHLY, CDR2 FYNNEI. This CDR3 comprises 14 residues. In DNA form, the CDR3 reads TGTGCCAGCAGTGATCGCGGGAGGGGAGCCGAGCAGTTCTTC. Translated, it gives CASSDRGRGAEQFF.

V and J are TRBV3-1 (or the pseudogene TRBV3-2) and TRBJ2-1, with TRBD2 as a possible D gene (6 bases). V was pared by 0 bases and J by 4 bases, with 13 bases between. The CDR3 totals 16 residues. Germline CDR1 reads LGHDT; CDR2 reads YNNKEL (reference sequence). The CDR3 is CASSQDSSAGYNEQFF. The CDR3 region has the DNA TGTGCCAGCAGCCAAGATTCAAGCGCGGGATACAATGAGCAGTTCTTC.

Here the CDR3 DNA reads TGTGCCAGCAATCTCGCAGGGGGGAATGGAAGAAACACCATATATTTT. Amino acids: CASNLAGGNGRNTIYF. The chain is built from TRBV28 and TRBJ1-3; TRBD1 aligns across 7 bases. With V trimmed by 7 bases and J by 5 bases, 14 bases remained unmatched. Germline CDR1 is MDHEN and CDR2 is SYDVKM. The CDR3 has 16 residues.

V and J are TRBV18 and TRBJ1-2; 7 nucleotides agree with TRBD1. V was pared by 4 bases and J by 4 bases, with 0 bases of the junction left unmatched. Germline values: CDR1 KGHSH, CDR2 LQKENI. CDR3 length equals 12 residues. The CDR3 loop is CASSRQGYGYTF. For the CDR3, the DNA is TGTGCCAGCTCACGACAGGGCTATGGCTACACCTTC.

This clone was found a few times. The gene calls are TRBV7-2 and TRBJ2-7; 10 nucleotides agree with TRBD1. The CDR3 loop spans 18 amino acids. The ends lost 1 base at V and 4 bases at J; junction bases unmatched: 13. Germline CDR1 is SGHTA and CDR2 is FQGNSA. The CDR3 DNA follows: TGTGCCAGCAGCTTAGGTTATGGGGGACAGGGGCGCCCATACGAGCAGTACTTC. This gives the protein CASSLGYGGQGRPYEQYF.

The chain joins TRBV28 to TRBJ2-1, with TRBD2 identical over 12 bases. Germline lookup yields CDR1 MDHEN and CDR2 SYDVKM. This CDR3 region has 16 residues. After removal of 5 bases from V and 3 bases from J, the junction contained 5 bases not matched to a gene. The CDR3 bases are TGTGCCAGCAGTACATCACTAGCGGGGGGCTACAATGAGCAGTTCTTC. Protein: CASSTSLAGGYNEQFF. Filled out from reference TRBV28 and TRBJ2-1, the complete variable domain reads DVKVTQSSRYLVKRTGEKVFLECVQDMDHENMFWYRQDPGLGLRLIYFSYDVKMKEKGDIPEGYSVSREKKERFSLILESASTNQTSMYLCASSTSLAGGYNEQFFGPGTRLTVL.

This chain links TRBV28 with TRBJ1-1, with TRBD1 as a possible D gene (5 bases). The ends were cut back, 5 bases at V and 10 bases at J, with 14 bases in the middle. The length of the CDR3 is 12 residues. Per the germline V gene, CDR1 is MDHEN and CDR2 is SYDVKM. CDR3 in amino acids: CASSGAPGGAFF. The CDR3 DNA sequence: TGTGCCAGCAGTGGAGCCCCCGGGGGAGCTTTCTTT.

CDR3 coding DNA: TGTGCCAGCAGTGAAGTCGGCAGCGCTGAAGCTTTCTTT. Protein sequence: CASSEVGSAEAFF. The chain joins TRBV2 to TRBJ1-1; no firm D call. The CDR3 is made up of 13 amino acids. The germline CDR1 and CDR2 sequences are SNHLY and FYNNEI. V was trimmed by 1 base and J by 6 bases, leaving 9 bases between them.